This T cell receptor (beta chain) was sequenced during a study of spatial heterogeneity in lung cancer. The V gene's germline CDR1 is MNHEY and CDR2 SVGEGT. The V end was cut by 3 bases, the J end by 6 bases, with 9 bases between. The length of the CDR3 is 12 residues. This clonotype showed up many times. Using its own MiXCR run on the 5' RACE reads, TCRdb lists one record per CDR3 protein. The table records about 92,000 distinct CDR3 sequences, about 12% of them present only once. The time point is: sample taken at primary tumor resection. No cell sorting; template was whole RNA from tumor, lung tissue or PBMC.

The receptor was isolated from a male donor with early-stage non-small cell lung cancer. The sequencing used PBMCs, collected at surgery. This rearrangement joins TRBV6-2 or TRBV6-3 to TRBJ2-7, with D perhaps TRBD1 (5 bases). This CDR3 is CASSYQGTEQYF. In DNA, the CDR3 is TGTGCCAGCAGTTATCAGGGTACCGAGCAGTACTTC.